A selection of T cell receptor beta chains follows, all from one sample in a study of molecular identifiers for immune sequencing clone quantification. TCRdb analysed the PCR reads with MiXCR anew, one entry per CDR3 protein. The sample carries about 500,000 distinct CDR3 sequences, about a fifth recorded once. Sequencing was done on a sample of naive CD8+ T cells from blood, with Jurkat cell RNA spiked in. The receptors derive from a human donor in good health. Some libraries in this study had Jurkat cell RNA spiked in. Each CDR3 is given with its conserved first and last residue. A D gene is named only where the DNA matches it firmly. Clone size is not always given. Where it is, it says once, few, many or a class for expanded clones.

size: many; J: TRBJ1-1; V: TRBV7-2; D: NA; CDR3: CADPTRAVTTEAFF; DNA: TGTGCCGACCCAACCAGGGCGGTTACCACTGAAGCTTTCTTT
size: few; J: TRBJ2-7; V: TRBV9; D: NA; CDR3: CASSVGGLVGNYEQYF; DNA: TGTGCCAGCAGCGTAGGTGGTCTAGTCGGGAACTACGAGCAGTACTTC
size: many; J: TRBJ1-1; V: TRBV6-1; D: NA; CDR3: CASSESGTMNTEAFF; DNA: TGTGCCAGCAGTGAAAGTGGGACCATGAACACTGAAGCTTTCTTT
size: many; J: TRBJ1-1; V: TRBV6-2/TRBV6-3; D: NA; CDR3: CASSLSDFNTEAFF; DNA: TGTGCCAGCAGTCTATCAGATTTCAACACTGAAGCTTTCTTT
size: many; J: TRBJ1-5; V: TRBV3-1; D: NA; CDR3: CASSQDRPDGYSNQPQHF; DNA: TGTGCCAGCAGCCAAGATCGCCCAGATGGGTATAGCAATCAGCCCCAGCATTTT
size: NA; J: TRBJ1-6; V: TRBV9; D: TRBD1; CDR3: CASSVEGTGAPNSPLHF; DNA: TGTGCCAGCAGCGTAGAGGGGACAGGGGCGCCTAATTCACCCCTCCACTTT
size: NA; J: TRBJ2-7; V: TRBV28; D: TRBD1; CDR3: CASSVLRTGGIDERYF; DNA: TGTGCCAGCAGTGTACTCCGGACAGGGGGCATCGACGAGCGGTACTTC
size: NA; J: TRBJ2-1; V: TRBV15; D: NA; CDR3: CATSRDLGAEAYNERFF; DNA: TGTGCCACCAGCAGAGATCTCGGGGCAGAGGCCTACAATGAGCGGTTCTTC
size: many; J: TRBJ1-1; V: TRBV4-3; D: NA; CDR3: CASSQSRTRAFPEAFF; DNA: TGCGCCAGCAGCCAATCCCGGACTCGAGCTTTTCCTGAAGCTTTCTTT
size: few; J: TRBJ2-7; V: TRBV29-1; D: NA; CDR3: CSVGTDSYEQYF; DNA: TGCAGCGTTGGGACCGACTCCTACGAGCAGTACTTC
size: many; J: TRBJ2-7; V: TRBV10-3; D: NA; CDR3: CAISESGRGYEQYF; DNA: TGTGCCATCAGTGAGTCGGGCAGGGGCTACGAGCAGTACTTC